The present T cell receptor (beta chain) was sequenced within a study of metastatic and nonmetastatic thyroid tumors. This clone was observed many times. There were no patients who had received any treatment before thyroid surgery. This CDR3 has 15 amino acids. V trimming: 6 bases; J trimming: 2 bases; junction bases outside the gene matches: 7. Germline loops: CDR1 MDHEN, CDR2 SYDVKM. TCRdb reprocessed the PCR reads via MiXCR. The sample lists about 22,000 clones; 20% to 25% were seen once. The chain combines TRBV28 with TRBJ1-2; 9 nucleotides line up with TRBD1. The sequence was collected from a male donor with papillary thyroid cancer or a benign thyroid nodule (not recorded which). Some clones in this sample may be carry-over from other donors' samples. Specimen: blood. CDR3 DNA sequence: TGTGCCAGCAGAAAAGACAGGGGGAGGAACTATGGCTACACCTTC. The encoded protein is CASRKDRGRNYGYTF.